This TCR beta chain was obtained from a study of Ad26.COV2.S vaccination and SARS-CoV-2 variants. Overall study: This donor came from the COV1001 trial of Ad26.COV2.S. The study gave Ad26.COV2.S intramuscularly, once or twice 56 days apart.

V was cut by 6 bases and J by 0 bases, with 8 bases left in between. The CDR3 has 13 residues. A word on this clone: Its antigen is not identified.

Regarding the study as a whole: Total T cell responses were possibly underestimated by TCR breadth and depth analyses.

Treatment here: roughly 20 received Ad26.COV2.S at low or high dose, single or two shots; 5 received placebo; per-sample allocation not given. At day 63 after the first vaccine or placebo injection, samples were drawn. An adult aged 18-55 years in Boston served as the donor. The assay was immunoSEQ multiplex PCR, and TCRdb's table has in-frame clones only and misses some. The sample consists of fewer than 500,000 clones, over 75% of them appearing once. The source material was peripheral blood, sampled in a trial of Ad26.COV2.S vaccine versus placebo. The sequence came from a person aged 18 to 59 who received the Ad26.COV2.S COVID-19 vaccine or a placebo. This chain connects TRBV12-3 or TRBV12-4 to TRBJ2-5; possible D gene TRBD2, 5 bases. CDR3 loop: CASSGLNQETQYF. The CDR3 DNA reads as TGTGCCAGCAGCGGACTTAACCAAGAGACCCAGTACTTC.